These 20 T cell receptor beta chains were all obtained from the same sample, sequenced in a study of cytomegalovirus exposure and HLA in healthy donors. The PCR ran on 60 Vbeta and 13 Jbeta primers. The table came from immunoSEQ multiplex PCR; TCRdb's copy has only in-frame clones and leaves some out. The table shows around 80,000 clones, with around three quarters occurring only once. The sequenced material came from PBMCs. These receptors all come from a man between 40 and 49 years old in good health and CMV-seronegative.

The chain employs TRBV18 and TRBJ1-4; perhaps TRBD1 as D (6 bases). In germline, CDR1 is KGHSH, CDR2 LQKENI. The CDR3 is made up of 17 amino acids. V was clipped by 3 bases and J by 0 bases, with 14 bases between them. Here the CDR3 reads CASSPRGAGATNEKLFF. The CDR3 bases are TGTGCCAGCTCACCCAGAGGGGCAGGGGCAACTAATGAAAAACTGTTTTTT.

The chain joins TRBV19 to TRBJ2-5; D is uncertain. Germline V gene lookup returns CDR1 LNHDA and CDR2 SQIVND (reference sequence). The CDR3 length is 13 residues. Between the trimmed V and J ends, which lost 3 bases and 2 bases, there was a span of 7 bases. The CDR3 loop reads CASSMASQETQYF. DNA of the CDR3: TGTGCCAGTAGTATGGCTTCTCAAGAGACCCAGTACTTC.

This clone was detected a few times. A read error may produce the germline difference seen at one junction end. The chain carries TRBV7-7 and TRBJ2-3; TRBD2 is a possible D gene (6 bases). Germline CDR1 SSHAT, CDR2 FNYEAQ (reference sequence). CDR3 length: 16 amino acids. The CDR3 reads CASSLVSGVAADTQYF. CDR3 coding DNA: TGTGCTAGCAGCTTAGTATCGGGGGTTGCCGCAGATACGCAGTATTTT.

This chain joins TRBV29-1 and TRBJ1-2; 8 bases fit TRBD1. The CDR3 consists of 14 residues. Germline V gene data show CDR1 as SQVTM and CDR2 as ANQGSEA. Trimming took 6 bases from V and 6 from J; bases not matched to a gene: 12. In DNA form, the CDR3 reads TGCAGCGTCCACAAACCCGGACAGGGAAATGGCTACACCTTC. Encoded protein: CSVHKPGQGNGYTF.

The chain links TRBV7-9 to TRBJ1-5, with D possibly matching TRBD1 (6 bases). Germline CDR1 is SEHNR and CDR2 is FQNEAQ (reference sequence). V was cut by 1 base and J by 4 bases, with 11 bases left in between. The CDR3 contains 15 residues. In DNA form, the CDR3 reads TGTGCCAGCAGCTTAGGGTGGGGGCCTAATCAGCCCCAGCATTTT. This sequence encodes CASSLGWGPNQPQHF.

The chain is built from TRBV28 and TRBJ1-1; 9 bases match TRBD1. The CDR3 is made up of 15 amino acids. The J segment lost 3 bases and the V segment lost 6 bases, leaving 8 bases of the junction unmatched. From germline, CDR1 is MDHEN and CDR2 SYDVKM. The chain's CDR3 is CASRLDRGRYTEAFF. The CDR3 DNA follows: TGTGCCAGCAGGCTAGACAGGGGGAGGTACACTGAAGCTTTCTTT.

The J gene is TRBJ1-2, the V gene TRBV19, with D tentatively TRBD1 (6 bases). V was clipped by 6 bases and J by 4 bases, with 15 bases between them. There are 14 residues in the CDR3. Germline V gene lookup returns CDR1 LNHDA and CDR2 SQIVND (reference sequence). CDR3 in amino acids: CASRDTGLRYGYTF. The DNA for the CDR3 is TGTGCCAGTAGGGATACAGGGCTTCGCTATGGCTACACCTTC.

The V and J genes are TRBV7-9 and TRBJ1-2, with D possibly being TRBD1 (5 bases). The germline V and J ends were trimmed by 6 bases and 2 bases, with 10 bases remaining between them. From germline, CDR1 is SEHNR and CDR2 FQNEAQ (reference sequence). The CDR3 sequence is 13 residues long. The CDR3 region is CASRPDRNYGYTF. CDR3 DNA sequence: TGTGCCAGCAGGCCCGACAGAAACTATGGCTACACCTTC. The entire variable domain, with the rest obtained from reference TRBV7-9 and TRBJ1-2, is as follows: DTGVSQNPRHKITKRGQNVTFRCDPISEHNRLYWYRQTLGQGPEFLTYFQNEAQLEKSRLLSDRFSAERPKGSFSTLEIQRTEQGDSAMYLCASRPDRNYGYTFGSGTRLTVV.

A remark on this clone: One end of the junction varies from germline; a read error may be responsible. J is TRBJ2-1 and V is TRBV7-7, with 7 bases matching TRBD2. This CDR3 contains 16 residues. CDR1 is SSHAT, CDR2 FNYEAQ, per germline (reference sequence). CDR3 amino acids: CASSEALGGSNNEQFF. The DNA for the CDR3 is TGTGCTAGCAGCGAAGCCCTCGGCGGGAGTAACAATGAGCAGTTCTTC.

This chain's CDR3 is CASSFGGANQPQHF. The CDR3, as DNA: TGTGCCAGCAGCTTCGGAGGGGCCAATCAGCCCCAGCATTTT. The chain combines TRBV7-9 with TRBJ1-5, with D perhaps matching TRBD1 (5 bases). The V gene's germline CDR1 is SEHNR and CDR2 FQNEAQ (reference sequence). CDR3 length: 14 amino acids. The V end lost 3 bases, the J end lost 3 bases, and 9 bases lay between the germline ends.

The chain recombines TRBV5-5 with TRBJ2-5; maybe TRBD2 (6 bases). Trimming removed 4 bases from V and 5 bases from J, with 15 bases in between. The length of the CDR3 is 14 residues. From germline, CDR1 is SGHKS and CDR2 YYEKEE (reference sequence). In nucleotides, the CDR3 is TGTGCCAGCAGCGGGATCGGAGGGTGGGAGACCCAGTACTTC. It encodes CASSGIGGWETQYF.

V gene TRBV7-9 combines with J gene TRBJ2-1, with 8 bases matching TRBD2. The J segment lost 10 bases and the V segment lost 5 bases, leaving 10 bases of the junction unmatched. CDR3 size: 14 residues. The V gene's germline CDR1 is SEHNR and CDR2 FQNEAQ (reference sequence). The CDR3 is CASSQTSGREEQFF. CDR3 nucleotide sequence: TGTGCCAGCAGCCAAACTAGCGGTCGGGAGGAGCAGTTCTTC.

The chain recombines TRBV10-2 with TRBJ1-4; no firm D call. V was clipped by 8 bases and J by 0 bases, with 10 bases between them. The CDR3 totals 14 residues. Germline CDR1 is WSHSY and CDR2 is SAAADI. CDR3 bases: TGCGCCAGCGGCTCGTTTGCAACTAATGAAAAACTGTTTTTT. Translation: CASGSFATNEKLFF.

V and J are TRBV11-2 and TRBJ1-1, with D perhaps matching TRBD1 (5 bases). Germline-derived CDR1 and CDR2 are SGHAT and FQNNGV. The CDR3 sequence is 15 residues long. V was cut by 1 base and J by 0 bases, with 9 bases left in between. As DNA, the CDR3 is TGTGCCAGCAGCTTAGTAGGGGCTTTGAACACTGAAGCTTTCTTT. It specifies CASSLVGALNTEAFF.

The chain has TRBV25-1 and TRBJ1-1, with 11 bases aligning to TRBD1. The CDR3 is made up of 17 amino acids. Losses at the gene ends were 8 bases for V and 1 base for J; bases not matched to a gene: 12. Germline values: CDR1 MGHDK, CDR2 SYGVNS. CDR3 protein: CASPRDRGAHGNTEAFF. The DNA of the CDR3 is TGTGCCAGCCCGCGGGACAGGGGGGCGCATGGGAACACTGAAGCTTTCTTT. The full variable domain, in which reference TRBV25-1 and TRBJ1-1 provide the parts outside the CDR3, is EADIYQTPRYLVIGTGKKITLECSQTMGHDKMYWYQQDPGMELHLIHYSYGVNSTEKGDLSSESTVSRIRTEHFPLTLESARPSHTSQYLCASPRDRGAHGNTEAFFGQGTRLTVV.

The V gene is TRBV5-1, the J gene TRBJ2-3; TRBD2 agrees at 11 bases. Germline CDR1 is SGHRS and CDR2 is YFSETQ. The CDR3 covers 16 residues. V lost 2 bases to trimming and J lost 3 bases; unmatched junction nucleotides: 5. The CDR3 DNA reads TGCGCCAGCAGCTTTAGGGTAGCGGGAGGGACAGATACGCAGTATTTT. Translating it yields CASSFRVAGGTDTQYF.

This chain connects TRBV18 to TRBJ2-3; a possible D gene is TRBD2 (6 bases). This CDR3 comprises 15 residues. In germline, CDR1 is KGHSH, CDR2 LQKENI. Trimming pared 2 bases from V and 6 bases from J, leaving 15 bases between. The CDR3 loop is CASSPTGTWLDTQYF. Here the CDR3 DNA reads TGTGCCAGCTCACCAACCGGGACTTGGCTGGATACGCAGTATTTT.

Regarding this clone: Different DNA sequences within this sample yield the same CDR3. The V and J genes are TRBV6-5 and TRBJ2-7; TRBD2 agrees at 11 bases. CDR1 and CDR2 from the germline V gene are MNHEY and SVGAGI. J lost 4 bases, V lost 2 bases, and 7 bases had no gene match. This CDR3 is built from 16 residues. This CDR3 reads CASSYGTSGSLYEQYF. The CDR3 DNA reads TGTGCCAGCAGTTACGGGACTAGCGGAAGCCTATACGAGCAGTACTTC.

The genes are TRBV23-1 and TRBJ2-7; tentative D call: TRBD1 (5 bases). TRBV23-1 counts as an open reading frame of uncertain function. The CDR3 is 14 amino acids. Trimming cost V 4 bases and J 2 bases, with 12 bases left between them. CDR3 sequence: CASSRYDRAYEQYF. In DNA form, the CDR3 reads TGCGCCAGCAGTCGATACGACAGAGCCTACGAGCAGTACTTC.

V usage is TRBV27 and J usage is TRBJ2-7; 9 bases match TRBD1. CDR1 MNHEY and CDR2 SMNVEV come from the germline V gene (reference sequence). The V and J ends lost 3 bases and 6 bases, in that order; junction bases with no gene match: 9. The CDR3 runs 15 residues. CDR3 amino acids: CASSFVRDRVREQYF. The CDR3 nucleotides read TGTGCCAGCAGTTTTGTGAGGGACAGGGTCCGCGAGCAGTACTTC.